Following are 6 T cell receptor beta chains from one sample sequenced in a study of T cells in narcolepsy. TCRdb's copy holds only in-frame clones and misses some; the assay was immunoSEQ multiplex PCR. In the table there are about 22,000 clones, approximately 80% of which are singletons. The sample consisted of memory (CD45RA-) CD4+ T cells from blood. These receptors were obtained from a human donor in good health.

The CDR3: CASSPRARDTEAFF. The CDR3 DNA sequence: TGTGCCAGCTCACCGCGGGCCCGGGACACTGAAGCTTTCTTT. J is TRBJ1-1 and V is TRBV18; D gene unclear. The V end was cut by 3 bases, the J end by 3 bases, with 11 bases between. The CDR3 length is 14 residues. Germline V lookup: CDR1 KGHSH, CDR2 LQKENI.

The genes are TRBV7-3 and TRBJ1-1, with D possibly being TRBD1 (6 bases). The CDR3 loop spans 13 amino acids. V was shortened by 5 bases and J by 1 base, with 8 bases between the two germline ends. Germline V gives CDR1 SGHTA, CDR2 FQGTGA. CDR3 nucleotides: TGTGCCAGCAGCGTACAGGGGAACACTGAAGCTTTCTTT. Translation: CASSVQGNTEAFF.

Worth noting for this clone: This CDR3 is also generated by other DNA sequences in the sample. The rearrangement links TRBV2 to TRBJ2-3; 11 bases line up with TRBD1. The ends lost 8 bases at V and 10 bases at J; junction bases unmatched: 8. CDR3 length equals 13 residues. CDR1 is SNHLY and CDR2 is FYNNEI in the germline V gene. The CDR3 reads CASQGQGGMAQYF. The CDR3 DNA reads TGTGCCAGCCAGGGACAGGGGGGCATGGCGCAGTATTTT.

The chain couples TRBV5-5 to TRBJ1-1; the match to TRBD1 covers 9 bases. The germline gives CDR1 SGHKS, CDR2 YYEKEE (reference sequence). Trimming at V came to 3 bases and at J to 6 bases, leaving 9 bases not matched to a gene. This CDR3 is built from 15 residues. DNA for the CDR3: TGTGCCAGCAGCTCGGCCGGGACAGGGAGACCTGAAGCTTTCTTT. It encodes CASSSAGTGRPEAFF.

The chain carries TRBV7-9 and TRBJ2-3; 7 nucleotides align to TRBD2. From germline, CDR1 is SEHNR and CDR2 FQNEAQ (reference sequence). With 6 bases clipped from V and 5 bases from J, the junction kept 5 bases outside the gene matches. The length of the CDR3 is 13 residues. This CDR3 is CASRRLARDTQYF. The CDR3 nucleotides are TGTGCCAGCAGGCGACTAGCCCGAGATACGCAGTATTTT. The full variable domain, its missing parts supplied by reference TRBV7-9 and TRBJ2-3, is DTGVSQNPRHKITKRGQNVTFRCDPISEHNRLYWYRQTLGQGPEFLTYFQNEAQLEKSRLLSDRFSAERPKGSFSTLEIQRTEQGDSAMYLCASRRLARDTQYFGPGTRLTVL.

The V call is TRBV7-2, the J call TRBJ1-5; 10 nucleotides match TRBD1. The CDR3 runs 17 residues. The germline V gene has CDR1 SGHTA and CDR2 FQGNSA. V dropped 0 bases and J dropped 5; count of bases not matched to a gene: 7. The CDR3 loop reads CASSLAAGQGRHQPQHF. The CDR3 bases are TGTGCCAGCAGCTTAGCGGCGGGACAGGGGAGACATCAGCCCCAGCATTTT.